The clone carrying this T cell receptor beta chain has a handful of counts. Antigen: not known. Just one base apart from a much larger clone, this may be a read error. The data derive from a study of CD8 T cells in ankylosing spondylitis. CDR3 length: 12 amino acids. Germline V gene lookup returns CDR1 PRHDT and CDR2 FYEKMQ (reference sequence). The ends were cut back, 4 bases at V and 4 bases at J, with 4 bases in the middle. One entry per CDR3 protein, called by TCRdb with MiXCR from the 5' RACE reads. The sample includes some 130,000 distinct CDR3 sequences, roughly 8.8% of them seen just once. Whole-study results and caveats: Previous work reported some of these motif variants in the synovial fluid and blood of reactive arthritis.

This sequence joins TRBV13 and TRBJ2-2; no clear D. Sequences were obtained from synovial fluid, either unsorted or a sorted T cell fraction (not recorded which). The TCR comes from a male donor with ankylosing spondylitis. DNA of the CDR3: TGTGCCAGCAGCTCCATCACCGGGGAGCTGTTTTTT. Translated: CASSSITGELFF.